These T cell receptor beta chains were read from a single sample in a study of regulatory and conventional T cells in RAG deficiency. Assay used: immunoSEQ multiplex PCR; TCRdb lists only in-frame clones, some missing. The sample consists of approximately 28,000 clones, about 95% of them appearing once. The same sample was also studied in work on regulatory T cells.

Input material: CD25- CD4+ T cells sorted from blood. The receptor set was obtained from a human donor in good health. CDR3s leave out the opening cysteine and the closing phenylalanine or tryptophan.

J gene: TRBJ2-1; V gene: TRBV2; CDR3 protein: ASSEAGLAGYNEQF
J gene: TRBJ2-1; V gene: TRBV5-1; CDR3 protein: ASSFVGDEQF
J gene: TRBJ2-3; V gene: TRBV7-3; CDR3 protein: ASSWGSSTDTQY
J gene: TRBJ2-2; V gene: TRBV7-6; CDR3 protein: ASSLVQGLANTGELF
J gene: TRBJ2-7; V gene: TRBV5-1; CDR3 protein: ASSLTSYEQY
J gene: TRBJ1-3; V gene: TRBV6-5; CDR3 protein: ASSAGFIGNTIY
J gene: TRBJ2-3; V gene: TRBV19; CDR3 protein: ASGGGTDTQY
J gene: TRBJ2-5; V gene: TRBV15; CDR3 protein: ATSRGEKTQETQY
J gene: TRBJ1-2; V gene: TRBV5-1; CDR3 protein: ASSSGTNRGYGYT
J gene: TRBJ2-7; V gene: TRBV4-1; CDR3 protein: ASSQDLGQFRGY
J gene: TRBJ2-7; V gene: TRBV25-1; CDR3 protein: ASSVDLAGPYEQY
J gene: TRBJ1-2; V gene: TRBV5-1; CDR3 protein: ASSLITGGNYGYT
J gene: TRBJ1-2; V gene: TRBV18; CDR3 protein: ASSGGQNYGYT
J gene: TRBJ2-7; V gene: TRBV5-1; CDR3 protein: ASSLIPQGAYEQY
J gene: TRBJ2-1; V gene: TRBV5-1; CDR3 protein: ASSLARQVLYNEQF
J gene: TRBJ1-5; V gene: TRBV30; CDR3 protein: AWSGQSPYSNQPQH
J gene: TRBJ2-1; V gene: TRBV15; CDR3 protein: ATSREAGAPYNEQF
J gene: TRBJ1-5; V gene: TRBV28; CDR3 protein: ASSLGQGTDSNQPQH
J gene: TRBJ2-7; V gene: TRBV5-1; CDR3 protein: ASSFLSGTGRYEQY
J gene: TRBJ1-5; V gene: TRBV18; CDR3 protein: ASSQLPGQGARNQPQH
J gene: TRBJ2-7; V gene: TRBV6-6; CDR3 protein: ASSPRDSSYEQY
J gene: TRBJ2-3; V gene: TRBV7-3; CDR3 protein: ASSSPGPPSTDTQY